A selection of T cell receptor beta chains follows, all from one sample in a study of tissue T cells after allogeneic stem cell transplantation. Assay: immunoSEQ multiplex PCR; the TCRdb copy retains only in-frame clones and omits some. Of 2,200 or so clones in the sample, around 60% were seen once. The source was ileal tissue, collected at autopsy. The receptor set was obtained from a male patient at least 60 years old with steroid-refractory graft-versus-host disease after an allogeneic stem cell transplant. Part of the T cells may come from the graft donor. The CDR3 runs from the conserved cysteine through the conserved F or W.

TRBJ1-5 TRBV27 CASSLRWEQPQHF
TRBJ1-2 TRBV18 CASSPPTRGRASYGYTF
TRBJ1-2 TRBV5-6 CASSLSQLYGYTF
TRBJ1-4 TRBV4-3 CASSQAHLRGQTNEKLFF
TRBJ1-2 TRBV6-1 CASSEKDYGYTF
TRBJ1-1 TRBV3-1/TRBV3-2 CASSQGLEAFF
TRBJ2-5 TRBV25-1 CASSEPPGGGLRETQYF
TRBJ1-1 TRBV12-3/TRBV12-4 CASRGQANTEAFF
TRBJ2-2 TRBV5-1 CASSLQTSGVSGELFF
TRBJ2-1 TRBV9 CASSVGASNEQFF
TRBJ1-2 TRBV29-1 CSVLHSPGYTF
TRBJ1-6 TRBV7-3 CASAVKGRSYNSPLHF
TRBJ2-2 TRBV19 CASSIGTGGANTGELFF
TRBJ2-5 TRBV6-5 CASSYQETQYF